The rows below give T cell receptor beta chains drawn from one sample of a study of shared clonotypes between healthy human individuals. TCRdb's copy holds only in-frame clones and misses some; the assay was immunoSEQ multiplex PCR. The sample has approximately 2.5 million clones; around 90% are singletons. The specimen sequenced was naive CD4+ T cells sorted from blood. These TCRs come from a man in his late teens or twenties in good health. CDR3s include the opening cysteine and the closing phenylalanine or tryptophan. A D gene is named only where the DNA matches it firmly. Some rows mark clone size as missing; the rest say once, few, many or name a class of expanded clone.

clone_size: few
j_call: TRBJ1-1
v_call: TRBV4-1
d_call: -
cdr3_length: 15
cdr3_nt: TGCGCCAGCAGCCCCCTCCCAACACTGAACACTGAAGCTTTCTTT
cdr3_aa: CASSPLPTLNTEAFF

clone_size: few
j_call: TRBJ1-3
v_call: TRBV2
d_call: -
cdr3_length: 13
cdr3_nt: TGTGCCAGCAGTGACAGGGCTGGAAACACCATATATTTT
cdr3_aa: CASSDRAGNTIYF

clone_size: once
j_call: TRBJ2-7
v_call: TRBV5-1
d_call: -
cdr3_length: 15
cdr3_nt: TGCGCCAGCAGCTTGGAGTCCGGGGACGGCTACGAGCAGTACTTC
cdr3_aa: CASSLESGDGYEQYF

clone_size: -
j_call: TRBJ2-1
v_call: TRBV7-2
d_call: -
cdr3_length: 15
cdr3_nt: TGTGCCAGCAGCTTAGATCCACAGACCTACAATGAGCAGTTCTTC
cdr3_aa: CASSLDPQTYNEQFF

clone_size: -
j_call: TRBJ1-5
v_call: TRBV6-5
d_call: TRBD1
cdr3_length: 14
cdr3_nt: TGTGCCAGCAGTGGACAGGGGGCGGGCCAGCCCCAGCATTTT
cdr3_aa: CASSGQGAGQPQHF

clone_size: -
j_call: TRBJ2-3
v_call: TRBV6-6
d_call: TRBD1
cdr3_length: 14
cdr3_nt: TGTGCCAGCAGTTTTGGGACAGGGTGGGATACGCAGTATTTT
cdr3_aa: CASSFGTGWDTQYF

clone_size: -
j_call: TRBJ1-1
v_call: TRBV30
d_call: -
cdr3_length: 11
cdr3_nt: TGTGCCTGGAGTCTACAGCCCAAAGCTTTCTTT
cdr3_aa: CAWSLQPKAFF

clone_size: -
j_call: TRBJ2-7
v_call: TRBV28
d_call: -
cdr3_length: 17
cdr3_nt: TGTGCCAGCAGTATACCCCAGGTGGGGACTGCCCGCTACGAGCAGTACTTC
cdr3_aa: CASSIPQVGTARYEQYF

clone_size: -
j_call: TRBJ1-3
v_call: TRBV29-1
d_call: TRBD1
cdr3_length: 17
cdr3_nt: TGCAGCGTTGAAGATCTATCGTTTACAGGGGGAAGGAGCACCATATATTTT
cdr3_aa: CSVEDLSFTGGRSTIYF

clone_size: once
j_call: TRBJ2-2
v_call: TRBV30
d_call: -
cdr3_length: 18
cdr3_nt: TGTGCCTGGAGTGTACTACAGTTTCGGCTCGCGGACACCGGGGAGCTGTTTTTT
cdr3_aa: CAWSVLQFRLADTGELFF

clone_size: -
j_call: TRBJ2-3
v_call: TRBV6-5
d_call: -
cdr3_length: 11
cdr3_nt: TGTGCCAGCGCAGCGGTAGATACGCAGTATTTT
cdr3_aa: CASAAVDTQYF

clone_size: -
j_call: TRBJ2-1
v_call: TRBV28
d_call: -
cdr3_length: 13
cdr3_nt: TGTGCCAGTAACAGGGATAGGGACAATGAGCAGTTCTTC
cdr3_aa: CASNRDRDNEQFF

clone_size: -
j_call: TRBJ2-1
v_call: TRBV7-9
d_call: TRBD2
cdr3_length: 15
cdr3_nt: TGTGCCAGCAGCTTAACGGGAGGTTCCTACAATGAGCAGTTCTTC
cdr3_aa: CASSLTGGSYNEQFF

clone_size: -
j_call: TRBJ2-7
v_call: TRBV19
d_call: TRBD2
cdr3_length: 17
cdr3_nt: TGTGCCAGTAGTATGGGGAGAGGACTAGCGGGCCTTAGGGAGCAGTACTTC
cdr3_aa: CASSMGRGLAGLREQYF

clone_size: -
j_call: TRBJ2-5
v_call: TRBV5-4
d_call: -
cdr3_length: 14
cdr3_nt: TGTGCCAGCAGCTTACCTACCGACCCCGTGGCCCAGTACTTC
cdr3_aa: CASSLPTDPVAQYF

clone_size: -
j_call: TRBJ2-7
v_call: TRBV29-1
d_call: TRBD1
cdr3_length: 13
cdr3_nt: TGCAGCGTACGGGACAGGTCATCCTACGAGCAGTACTTC
cdr3_aa: CSVRDRSSYEQYF

clone_size: -
j_call: TRBJ2-3
v_call: TRBV1
d_call: -
cdr3_length: 17
cdr3_nt: TGCACCAGCAGCCAGAGACTCAGCGGGAAACTAACAGATACGCAGTATTTT
cdr3_aa: CTSSQRLSGKLTDTQYF

clone_size: -
j_call: TRBJ2-3
v_call: TRBV6-5
d_call: TRBD2
cdr3_length: 13
cdr3_nt: TGTGCCAGCAGTTACCGGGGGGTGGATACGCAGTATTTT
cdr3_aa: CASSYRGVDTQYF

clone_size: -
j_call: TRBJ2-1
v_call: TRBV7-9
d_call: TRBD2
cdr3_length: 13
cdr3_nt: TGTGCCGCGGAGCGGGAGGGCCGGTATGAGCAGTTCTTC
cdr3_aa: CAAEREGRYEQFF

clone_size: -
j_call: TRBJ2-3
v_call: TRBV7-3
d_call: -
cdr3_length: 18
cdr3_nt: TGTGCCAGCAGCTTAGACGCACAAACTGGGGCCAGCACAGATACGCAGTATTTT
cdr3_aa: CASSLDAQTGASTDTQYF

clone_size: -
j_call: TRBJ1-5
v_call: TRBV28
d_call: -
cdr3_length: 15
cdr3_nt: TGTGCCAGCATTTTAGGGGCCCCATACAATCAGCCCCAGCATTTT
cdr3_aa: CASILGAPYNQPQHF

clone_size: -
j_call: TRBJ2-3
v_call: TRBV5-1
d_call: TRBD2
cdr3_length: 16
cdr3_nt: TGCGCCAGCAGCTTGACTAGCGGGGGGCCCACAGATACGCAGTATTTT
cdr3_aa: CASSLTSGGPTDTQYF

clone_size: -
j_call: TRBJ2-3
v_call: TRBV7-9
d_call: -
cdr3_length: 15
cdr3_nt: TGTGCCAGCAGCCCCCACGGACTCCACACAGATACGCAGTATTTT
cdr3_aa: CASSPHGLHTDTQYF

clone_size: -
j_call: TRBJ1-5
v_call: TRBV28
d_call: TRBD1
cdr3_length: 15
cdr3_nt: TGTGCCAGCAGTTCGACAGGGTTGAGCAATCAGCCCCAGCATTTT
cdr3_aa: CASSSTGLSNQPQHF

clone_size: -
j_call: TRBJ2-3
v_call: TRBV9
d_call: -
cdr3_length: 15
cdr3_nt: TGTGCCAGCAGCGCCGACTCTACACTCACAGATACGCAGTATTTT
cdr3_aa: CASSADSTLTDTQYF

clone_size: -
j_call: TRBJ2-7
v_call: TRBV10-1
d_call: TRBD2
cdr3_length: 17
cdr3_nt: TGCGCCAGCAGTGTAGCGGGAGTGCACCACAGGGTCTACGAGCAGTACTTC
cdr3_aa: CASSVAGVHHRVYEQYF

clone_size: -
j_call: TRBJ1-2
v_call: TRBV6-5
d_call: TRBD1
cdr3_length: 13
cdr3_nt: TGTGCCAGCAGTTTGTACAGGGGTTATGGCTACACCTTC
cdr3_aa: CASSLYRGYGYTF

clone_size: -
j_call: TRBJ2-5
v_call: TRBV28
d_call: -
cdr3_length: 13
cdr3_nt: TGTGCCAGCAGAAACCCCCCCGGGGAGACCCAGTACTTC
cdr3_aa: CASRNPPGETQYF

clone_size: -
j_call: TRBJ2-3
v_call: TRBV4-1
d_call: -
cdr3_length: 14
cdr3_nt: TGCGCCAGCAGCCACCCCGGAGGCACAGATACGCAGTATTTT
cdr3_aa: CASSHPGGTDTQYF

clone_size: -
j_call: TRBJ1-2
v_call: TRBV4-2
d_call: -
cdr3_length: 13
cdr3_nt: TGTGCCAGCAGCCAAGTTTCGGGGTATGGCTACACCTTC
cdr3_aa: CASSQVSGYGYTF

clone_size: -
j_call: TRBJ1-2
v_call: TRBV30
d_call: -
cdr3_length: 13
cdr3_nt: TGTGCCTGGGAAGAAACAGGGAGGAGCGGCTACACCTTC
cdr3_aa: CAWEETGRSGYTF

clone_size: -
j_call: TRBJ1-2
v_call: TRBV4-3
d_call: -
cdr3_length: 14
cdr3_nt: TGCGCCAGCAGCCAAGATATGAGTCCGTATGGCTACACCTTC
cdr3_aa: CASSQDMSPYGYTF

clone_size: -
j_call: TRBJ1-1
v_call: TRBV18
d_call: -
cdr3_length: 16
cdr3_nt: TGTGCCAGCTCACCACGCGACGTCTCAATGAACACTGAAGCTTTCTTT
cdr3_aa: CASSPRDVSMNTEAFF

clone_size: once
j_call: TRBJ2-7
v_call: TRBV28
d_call: -
cdr3_length: 15
cdr3_nt: TGTGCCAGCAGTAAGGCTATGGGGCCAGCCTACGAGCAGTACTTC
cdr3_aa: CASSKAMGPAYEQYF

clone_size: -
j_call: TRBJ1-1
v_call: TRBV10-3
d_call: TRBD1
cdr3_length: 15
cdr3_nt: TGTGCCATCAGTGAAACGGACAGGGGGCCTACTGAAGCTTTCTTT
cdr3_aa: CAISETDRGPTEAFF

clone_size: few
j_call: TRBJ1-1
v_call: TRBV29-1
d_call: -
cdr3_length: 11
cdr3_nt: TGCAGCGTAAGGACGAACACTGAAGCTTTCTTT
cdr3_aa: CSVRTNTEAFF

clone_size: -
j_call: TRBJ1-6
v_call: TRBV6-1
d_call: -
cdr3_length: 14
cdr3_nt: TGTGCCAGCTTCGGCCGGACACCAAATTCACCCCTCCACTTT
cdr3_aa: CASFGRTPNSPLHF

clone_size: once
j_call: TRBJ1-6
v_call: TRBV23-1
d_call: -
cdr3_length: 16
cdr3_nt: TGCGCCAGCAGTCAATCCGGGACGGATTATAATTCACCCCTCCACTTT
cdr3_aa: CASSQSGTDYNSPLHF

clone_size: few
j_call: TRBJ1-1
v_call: TRBV10-3
d_call: TRBD1
cdr3_length: 14
cdr3_nt: TGTGCCATCAGTGATGGGACAGGGAACACTGAAGCTTTCTTT
cdr3_aa: CAISDGTGNTEAFF

clone_size: -
j_call: TRBJ2-7
v_call: TRBV7-2
d_call: TRBD2
cdr3_length: 15
cdr3_nt: TGTGCCAGCAGCTTAGTTGGCGGGAGCTCCTACGAGCAGTACTTC
cdr3_aa: CASSLVGGSSYEQYF

clone_size: -
j_call: TRBJ1-2
v_call: TRBV18
d_call: -
cdr3_length: 15
cdr3_nt: TGTGCCAGCTCACCGAACGGGGGCCAAAACTATGGCTACACCTTC
cdr3_aa: CASSPNGGQNYGYTF

clone_size: -
j_call: TRBJ2-5
v_call: TRBV5-1
d_call: -
cdr3_length: 15
cdr3_nt: TGCGCCAGCAGCTGGACCCTGGGCGACCAAGAGACCCAGTACTTC
cdr3_aa: CASSWTLGDQETQYF

clone_size: -
j_call: TRBJ1-2
v_call: TRBV29-1
d_call: -
cdr3_length: 14
cdr3_nt: TGCAGCGTTGAGCCTCAGGGAGGATGGTATGGCTACACCTTC
cdr3_aa: CSVEPQGGWYGYTF

clone_size: once
j_call: TRBJ2-2
v_call: TRBV11-3
d_call: -
cdr3_length: 17
cdr3_nt: TGTGCCAGCCGCAGCAGCAGGTTGGGGACGAACACCGGGGAGCTGTTTTTT
cdr3_aa: CASRSSRLGTNTGELFF

clone_size: -
j_call: TRBJ1-1
v_call: TRBV11-2
d_call: -
cdr3_length: 15
cdr3_nt: TGTGCCGGTTCGCTCGCAGGCATCATGAACACTGAAGCTTTCTTT
cdr3_aa: CAGSLAGIMNTEAFF

clone_size: -
j_call: TRBJ1-5
v_call: TRBV5-8
d_call: -
cdr3_length: 15
cdr3_nt: TGTGCCAGCAGCTTCGGGGACCCGAGCAATCAGCCCCAGCATTTT
cdr3_aa: CASSFGDPSNQPQHF